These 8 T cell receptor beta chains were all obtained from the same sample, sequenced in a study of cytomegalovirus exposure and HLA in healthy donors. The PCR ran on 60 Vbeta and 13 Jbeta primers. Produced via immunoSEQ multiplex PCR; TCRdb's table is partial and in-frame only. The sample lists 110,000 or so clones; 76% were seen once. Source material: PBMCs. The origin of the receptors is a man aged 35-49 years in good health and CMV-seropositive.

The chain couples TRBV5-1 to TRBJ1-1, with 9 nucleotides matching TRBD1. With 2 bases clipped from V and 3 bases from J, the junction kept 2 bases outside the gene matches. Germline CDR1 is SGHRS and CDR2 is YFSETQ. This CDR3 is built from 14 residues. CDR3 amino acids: CASSFDRGYTEAFF. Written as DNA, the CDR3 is TGCGCCAGCAGCTTCGACAGGGGGTACACTGAAGCTTTCTTT.

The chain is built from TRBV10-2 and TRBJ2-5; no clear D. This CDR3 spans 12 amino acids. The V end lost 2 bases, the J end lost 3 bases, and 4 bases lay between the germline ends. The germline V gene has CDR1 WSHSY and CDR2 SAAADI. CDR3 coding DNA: TGCGCCAGCAGTGAGCCTAAAGAGACCCAGTACTTC. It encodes CASSEPKETQYF.

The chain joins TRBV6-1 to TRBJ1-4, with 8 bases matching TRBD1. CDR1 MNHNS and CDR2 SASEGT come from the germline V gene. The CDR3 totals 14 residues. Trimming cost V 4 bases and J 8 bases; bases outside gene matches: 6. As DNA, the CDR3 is TGTGCCAGCAGTGCGCAGGGGGCGGCAGAAAAACTGTTTTTT. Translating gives CASSAQGAAEKLFF.

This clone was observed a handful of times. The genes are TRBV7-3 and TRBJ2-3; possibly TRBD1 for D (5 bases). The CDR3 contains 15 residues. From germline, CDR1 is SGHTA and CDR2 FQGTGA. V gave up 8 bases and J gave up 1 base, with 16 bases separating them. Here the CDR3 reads CASSLGRAGTDTQYF. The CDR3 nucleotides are TGTGCCAGCTCGTTAGGCAGGGCCGGCACAGATACGCAGTATTTT.

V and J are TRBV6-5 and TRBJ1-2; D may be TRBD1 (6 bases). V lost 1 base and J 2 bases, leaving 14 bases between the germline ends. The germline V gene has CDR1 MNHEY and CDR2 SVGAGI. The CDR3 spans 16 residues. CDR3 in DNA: TGTGCCAGCAGTTACTTATCGATGACAGGAAACTATGGCTACACCTTC. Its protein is CASSYLSMTGNYGYTF.

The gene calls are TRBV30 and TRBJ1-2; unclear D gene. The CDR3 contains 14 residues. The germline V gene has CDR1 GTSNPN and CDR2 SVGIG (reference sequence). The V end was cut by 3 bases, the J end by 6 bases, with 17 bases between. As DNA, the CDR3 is TGTGCCTGGAGGCTGTCGCCAATCCAGAATGGCTACACCTTC. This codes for CAWRLSPIQNGYTF.

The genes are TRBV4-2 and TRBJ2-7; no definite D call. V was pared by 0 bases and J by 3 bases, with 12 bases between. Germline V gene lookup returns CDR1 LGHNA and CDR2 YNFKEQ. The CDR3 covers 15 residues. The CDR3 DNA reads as TGTGCCAGCAGCCAAGATCTCGGAACAGACTACGAGCAGTACTTC. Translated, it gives CASSQDLGTDYEQYF.

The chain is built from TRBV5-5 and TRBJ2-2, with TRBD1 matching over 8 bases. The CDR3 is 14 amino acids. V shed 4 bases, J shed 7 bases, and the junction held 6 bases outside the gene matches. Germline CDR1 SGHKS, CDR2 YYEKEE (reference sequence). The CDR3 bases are TGTGCCAGCAGCAGACCAGGGGGCGGCGGGGAGCTGTTTTTT. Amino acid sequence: CASSRPGGGGELFF.